Sequencing of this T cell receptor (beta chain) was carried out in a study of cytomegalovirus exposure and HLA in healthy donors. The PCR used 60 Vbeta and 13 Jbeta primers. Here immunoSEQ multiplex PCR was the method, and the copy in TCRdb shows in-frame clones only, minus some. The sample consists of about 160,000 clones, about 82% of them appearing once. From germline, CDR1 is KGHSH and CDR2 LQKENI. CDR3 size: 16 residues. The V and J ends lost 3 bases and 0 bases, in that order; junction bases with no gene match: 4. Healthy bone marrow donors supplied every sample. The chain uses TRBV18 and TRBJ1-4, with 7 bases matching TRBD1. What was sequenced was PBMCs. This clonotype originated in a female donor in good health and CMV-seronegative. For the CDR3, the DNA is TGTGCCAGCTCACCGGGACAGCAAGCAACTAATGAAAAACTGTTTTTT. Protein: CASSPGQQATNEKLFF.